This entry concerns a single TCR beta chain. Its antigen remains unknown. Germline lookup yields CDR1 SGHNT and CDR2 YYREEE (reference sequence). V was clipped by 4 bases and J by 1 base; unmatched bases: 6. The CDR3 totals 16 residues. The source of the sample is a study of monozygotic twins with cystic fibrosis. Profiling relied on immunoSEQ multiplex PCR, and the TCRdb table lists in-frame clones only, not all of them. The sample shows 36,000 or so clones, about nine tenths of them seen only once. General study results and limits: Clonality was generally low (median around 0.009), higher in the most severe patients. Monozygotic CF twin pairs shared significantly more nucleotide-identical clonotypes than unrelated CF individuals did.

The sequencing sample was made of blood. This sequence joins TRBV5-4 and TRBJ2-2; 8 bases line up with TRBD1. This TCR derives from a boy aged 2 to 10 with cystic fibrosis. The CDR3: CASSRTGTGNTGELFF. In DNA, the CDR3 is TGTGCCAGCAGCCGAACCGGGACAGGGAACACCGGGGAGCTGTTTTTT. The full variable domain, completed using reference TRBV5-4 and TRBJ2-2, is ETGVTQSPTHLIKTRGQQVTLRCSSQSGHNTVSWYQQALGQGPQFIFQYYREEENGRGNFPPRFSGLQFPNYSSELNVNALELDDSALYLCASSRTGTGNTGELFFGEGSRLTVL.